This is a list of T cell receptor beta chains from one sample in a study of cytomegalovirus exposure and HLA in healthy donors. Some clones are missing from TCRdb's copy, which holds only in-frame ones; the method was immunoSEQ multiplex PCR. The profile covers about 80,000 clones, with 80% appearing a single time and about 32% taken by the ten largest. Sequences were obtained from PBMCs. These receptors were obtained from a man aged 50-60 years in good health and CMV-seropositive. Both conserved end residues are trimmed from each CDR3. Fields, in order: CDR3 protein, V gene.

ASSFSTGLNTEAF | TRBV7-9
ASSLNNAYNEQF | TRBV27
ASSEPTGYQETQY | TRBV25-1
ASSLQAADTQY | TRBV5-4
ASSISGQAYNEQF | TRBV19
ASSLGGTTGRSEQF | TRBV7-2
ASSDGDYTDTQY | TRBV6-1
ASSLARGGAGELF | TRBV7-2
ASEDNQEWTQY | TRBV5-5
ASLFGYEQY | TRBV6-1
ASSYSRTSYNEQF | TRBV6-5
ASSSQTSGTRLEQY | TRBV5-6
ASSSLTGELF | TRBV7-9
ASSATGQGTYNEQF | TRBV9
ASSPLGDRGNTGELF | TRBV28
ASSQDGLAGAGDTQY | TRBV4-3
ASSFSTGLAPNEQF | TRBV7-2
ATSDYRGISYGYT | TRBV15
ASSFRRTGTATNEKLF | TRBV27
ASRTSDEQF | TRBV2
ASSIPRGYGYT | TRBV19
SVVILNRGRNGYT | TRBV29-1